This is a list of T cell receptor beta chains from one sample in a study of long-term antiretroviral therapy in people with HIV. Data came from immunoSEQ multiplex PCR; TCRdb stores just in-frame clones and leaves some out. The sample lists about 26,000 clones, 86% occurring once. Sequenced material: unsorted PBMCs, taken approximately 2.6 years after starting antiretroviral therapy. These receptors all come from a man in his forties with HIV. CDR3s include the opening cysteine and the closing phenylalanine or tryptophan. Each record gives: clone size, D gene, J gene, V gene, CDR3 DNA, CDR3 protein. The D gene is left open where the match is weak. Size values are once, few and many counts, or a class for expanded clones, and some rows have none.

clone size: NA
D gene: NA
J gene: TRBJ1-2
V gene: TRBV6-5
CDR3 DNA: TGTGCCAGCAGCGACAACAGGGTCAACACCTTC
CDR3 protein: CASSDNRVNTF

clone size: NA
D gene: TRBD1
J gene: TRBJ1-1
V gene: TRBV5-1
CDR3 DNA: TGCGCCAGCAGCTTGAGGACAGGGGTAACTGAAGCTTTCTTT
CDR3 protein: CASSLRTGVTEAFF

clone size: NA
D gene: NA
J gene: TRBJ1-3
V gene: TRBV6-1
CDR3 DNA: TGTGCCAGCAGTGAAGGGGGATTCTCTGGAAACACCATATATTTT
CDR3 protein: CASSEGGFSGNTIYF

clone size: NA
D gene: TRBD1
J gene: TRBJ2-2
V gene: TRBV5-1
CDR3 DNA: TGCGCCAGCAGCTTGGGACAGGGGTTGATCGGGGAGCTGTTTTTT
CDR3 protein: CASSLGQGLIGELFF

clone size: NA
D gene: TRBD2
J gene: TRBJ2-1
V gene: TRBV28
CDR3 DNA: TGTGCCAGCAGTTTAAGTAGCGGGGGGCCCTACAATGAGCAGTTCTTC
CDR3 protein: CASSLSSGGPYNEQFF

clone size: NA
D gene: NA
J gene: TRBJ1-1
V gene: TRBV5-6
CDR3 DNA: TGTGCCAGCAGCTTGGGCCGGAACTTGAACACTGAAGCTTTCTTT
CDR3 protein: CASSLGRNLNTEAFF

clone size: NA
D gene: TRBD2
J gene: TRBJ2-7
V gene: TRBV15
CDR3 DNA: TGTGCCACCAGCAGAGATGGGGGAAGACTAGCGGACATCACCTACGAGCAGTACTTC
CDR3 protein: CATSRDGGRLADITYEQYF

clone size: NA
D gene: NA
J gene: TRBJ2-2
V gene: TRBV28
CDR3 DNA: TGTGCCAGCAGTTTAGTAGGGAGCGGACGTTCGAACACCGGGGAGCTGTTTTTT
CDR3 protein: CASSLVGSGRSNTGELFF

clone size: few
D gene: NA
J gene: TRBJ2-3
V gene: TRBV19
CDR3 DNA: TGTGCCACCAAAACCTTAAGCGGAGATGGGGCCGATACGCAGTATTTT
CDR3 protein: CATKTLSGDGADTQYF

clone size: NA
D gene: NA
J gene: TRBJ2-7
V gene: TRBV2
CDR3 DNA: TGTGCCAGCCGCGGCCGCTGGCTTAACTACGAGCAGTACTTC
CDR3 protein: CASRGRWLNYEQYF

clone size: NA
D gene: TRBD1
J gene: TRBJ1-5
V gene: TRBV19
CDR3 DNA: TGTGCCAGTATCTACACCGGGACAGGGACTCCCTTCCAGCCCCAGCATTTT
CDR3 protein: CASIYTGTGTPFQPQHF

clone size: NA
D gene: NA
J gene: TRBJ2-5
V gene: TRBV28
CDR3 DNA: TGTGCCAGCAGTTTAGGCGGGGTTCAAGAGACCCAGTACTTC
CDR3 protein: CASSLGGVQETQYF

clone size: NA
D gene: TRBD2
J gene: TRBJ2-2
V gene: TRBV5-4
CDR3 DNA: TGTGCCAGCAGCTTGGAACTAGCGGGGGGCACCGGGGAGCTGTTTTTT
CDR3 protein: CASSLELAGGTGELFF

clone size: NA
D gene: NA
J gene: TRBJ2-2
V gene: TRBV11-3
CDR3 DNA: TGTGCCAGCAGCTCCCGACCGGGTATTAACACCGGGGAGCTGTTTTTT
CDR3 protein: CASSSRPGINTGELFF

clone size: NA
D gene: TRBD2
J gene: TRBJ2-2
V gene: TRBV4-2
CDR3 DNA: TGTGCCAGCAGCCAAGCGAGCGGGGGGGCCCCCGGGGAGCTGTTTTTT
CDR3 protein: CASSQASGGAPGELFF

clone size: NA
D gene: NA
J gene: TRBJ2-3
V gene: TRBV1
CDR3 DNA: TGCACCAGTCGACCGAAGGAGAGCCAGCGCCGCACAGATACGCAGTATTTT
CDR3 protein: CTSRPKESQRRTDTQYF

clone size: NA
D gene: TRBD1
J gene: TRBJ1-1
V gene: TRBV4-1
CDR3 DNA: TGCGCCAGCAGCCACCAACAGGGGGTCGACATGAACACTGAAGCTTTCTTT
CDR3 protein: CASSHQQGVDMNTEAFF

clone size: NA
D gene: NA
J gene: TRBJ1-2
V gene: TRBV28
CDR3 DNA: TGTGCCAGCAGTTTAGGGGAAGTTCGATGGTATGGCTACACCTTC
CDR3 protein: CASSLGEVRWYGYTF

clone size: NA
D gene: TRBD1
J gene: TRBJ2-7
V gene: TRBV10-3
CDR3 DNA: TGTGCCATCAGGGGGACAGTTAACTCCTACGAGCAGTACTTC
CDR3 protein: CAIRGTVNSYEQYF

clone size: NA
D gene: NA
J gene: TRBJ1-4
V gene: TRBV2
CDR3 DNA: TGTGCCAGCATTCCAGAGACTGCGGGTGAAAAACTGTTTTTT
CDR3 protein: CASIPETAGEKLFF

clone size: once
D gene: NA
J gene: TRBJ2-3
V gene: TRBV9
CDR3 DNA: TGTGCCAGCAGCGTAGGGGTAGATACGCAGTATTTT
CDR3 protein: CASSVGVDTQYF

clone size: NA
D gene: NA
J gene: TRBJ2-7
V gene: TRBV4-3
CDR3 DNA: TGCGCCAGCAGCCAAGGGCCCCAGGGCGACTACGAGCAGTACTTC
CDR3 protein: CASSQGPQGDYEQYF

clone size: NA
D gene: TRBD2
J gene: TRBJ2-1
V gene: TRBV7-9
CDR3 DNA: TGTGCCAGCAGCTCACTGGCGGGGGGCAATGAGCAGTTCTTC
CDR3 protein: CASSSLAGGNEQFF

clone size: NA
D gene: NA
J gene: TRBJ2-5
V gene: TRBV28
CDR3 DNA: TGTGCCAGCAGTTTAGTTACGGAGACCCAGTACTTC
CDR3 protein: CASSLVTETQYF

clone size: NA
D gene: TRBD2
J gene: TRBJ2-5
V gene: TRBV11-2
CDR3 DNA: TGTGCCAGCAGCTTAGATTCTTTCGGGAGGGGAGAGACCCAGTACTTC
CDR3 protein: CASSLDSFGRGETQYF

clone size: NA
D gene: NA
J gene: TRBJ1-2
V gene: TRBV27
CDR3 DNA: TGTGCCAGCGGGGTCGGGGGGGCGCCGGACGGCTACACCTTC
CDR3 protein: CASGVGGAPDGYTF

clone size: NA
D gene: TRBD1
J gene: TRBJ2-1
V gene: TRBV4-3
CDR3 DNA: TGCGCCAGCAGCCAAGATTATAGGACAGGGGGCTGGAATGAGCAGTTCTTC
CDR3 protein: CASSQDYRTGGWNEQFF

clone size: NA
D gene: NA
J gene: TRBJ1-1
V gene: TRBV10-2
CDR3 DNA: TGCGCCAGCCTGGGAGATATCACTGAAGCTTTCTTT
CDR3 protein: CASLGDITEAFF

clone size: NA
D gene: NA
J gene: TRBJ2-2
V gene: TRBV11-2
CDR3 DNA: TGTGCCAGCAGCTTAGGCCGTAGCACCGGGGAGCTGTTTTTT
CDR3 protein: CASSLGRSTGELFF

clone size: NA
D gene: NA
J gene: TRBJ2-3
V gene: TRBV11-3
CDR3 DNA: TGTGCCAGCAGCGCTTCAAGGAGCACAGATACGCAGTATTTT
CDR3 protein: CASSASRSTDTQYF

clone size: NA
D gene: NA
J gene: TRBJ1-2
V gene: TRBV6-5
CDR3 DNA: TGTGCCAGCAGTTATGGTCCTAGGCAGTTGTCCTACACCTTC
CDR3 protein: CASSYGPRQLSYTF

clone size: NA
D gene: TRBD1
J gene: TRBJ1-5
V gene: TRBV7-9
CDR3 DNA: TGTGCCAGCAGCTTAGCTACCGGACAGGGGGCGCGAGGAAGACAGCCCCAGCATTTT
CDR3 protein: CASSLATGQGARGRQPQHF

clone size: NA
D gene: NA
J gene: TRBJ2-1
V gene: TRBV18
CDR3 DNA: TGTGCCAGCTCATATGAAGCGGAGTACAATGAGCAGTTCTTC
CDR3 protein: CASSYEAEYNEQFF

clone size: NA
D gene: TRBD1
J gene: TRBJ2-3
V gene: TRBV29-1
CDR3 DNA: TGCAGCGTTGGGGACAGAGTATCCACAGATACGCAGTATTTT
CDR3 protein: CSVGDRVSTDTQYF

clone size: once
D gene: NA
J gene: TRBJ2-5
V gene: TRBV25-1
CDR3 DNA: TGTGCCAGCAGTGAAGGAAGGTCGACACTATACCAAGAGACCCAGTACTTC
CDR3 protein: CASSEGRSTLYQETQYF

clone size: NA
D gene: TRBD2
J gene: TRBJ2-7
V gene: TRBV7-2
CDR3 DNA: TGTGCCAGCAGCTTAACCTGGTCTAGCGGGAGTCTCAGATACGAGCAGTACTTC
CDR3 protein: CASSLTWSSGSLRYEQYF

clone size: NA
D gene: NA
J gene: TRBJ1-1
V gene: TRBV12-2
CDR3 DNA: TGTGCAAGTCGCTTTTTGGAGTTGAACACTGAAGCTTTCTTT
CDR3 protein: CASRFLELNTEAFF

clone size: NA
D gene: NA
J gene: TRBJ1-2
V gene: TRBV7-3
CDR3 DNA: TGTGCCAGCAGCTTAAGTCCAGACTCGGGGACTTACACCTTC
CDR3 protein: CASSLSPDSGTYTF

clone size: NA
D gene: NA
J gene: TRBJ2-2
V gene: TRBV6-4
CDR3 DNA: TGTGCCAGCAGTGTGCAGGGGGGGAACACCGGGGAGCTGTTTTTT
CDR3 protein: CASSVQGGNTGELFF

clone size: few
D gene: NA
J gene: TRBJ1-2
V gene: TRBV30
CDR3 DNA: TGTGCCTGGAGTGTGGTGGGAGGTGGAAACTATGGCTACACCTTC
CDR3 protein: CAWSVVGGGNYGYTF

clone size: NA
D gene: TRBD2
J gene: TRBJ2-1
V gene: TRBV29-1
CDR3 DNA: TGCAGCGCGGGAGGGGCCAGCGGAGAGCAGTTCTTC
CDR3 protein: CSAGGASGEQFF

clone size: NA
D gene: NA
J gene: TRBJ1-5
V gene: TRBV2
CDR3 DNA: TGTGCCAGCAGTGAAACGGTGGGACAGCCCCAGCATTTT
CDR3 protein: CASSETVGQPQHF

clone size: NA
D gene: NA
J gene: TRBJ1-1
V gene: TRBV7-9
CDR3 DNA: TGTGCCAGCAGCCTAACAGGGTTCGAAGCTTTCTTT
CDR3 protein: CASSLTGFEAFF

clone size: NA
D gene: TRBD1
J gene: TRBJ1-5
V gene: TRBV28
CDR3 DNA: TGTGCCAGCACCCCCATGAGGGGGCGTCAGCCCCAGCATTTT
CDR3 protein: CASTPMRGRQPQHF

clone size: NA
D gene: NA
J gene: TRBJ2-1
V gene: TRBV1
CDR3 DNA: TGCACCAGCAGCCCGGGGGTCGGGAGGGCCCCATACAATGAGCAGTTCTTC
CDR3 protein: CTSSPGVGRAPYNEQFF

clone size: NA
D gene: NA
J gene: TRBJ2-2
V gene: TRBV9
CDR3 DNA: TGTGCCAGCAGCCAACTCTCCGGGGAGCTGTTTTTT
CDR3 protein: CASSQLSGELFF

clone size: NA
D gene: NA
J gene: TRBJ1-5
V gene: TRBV19
CDR3 DNA: TGTGCCAGTAGTATAGAAGATCAGCCCCAGCATTTT
CDR3 protein: CASSIEDQPQHF

clone size: NA
D gene: NA
J gene: TRBJ2-7
V gene: TRBV11-1
CDR3 DNA: TGTGCCAGCAGCCACAGGGATGCCGTTTCCTACGAGCAGTACTTC
CDR3 protein: CASSHRDAVSYEQYF